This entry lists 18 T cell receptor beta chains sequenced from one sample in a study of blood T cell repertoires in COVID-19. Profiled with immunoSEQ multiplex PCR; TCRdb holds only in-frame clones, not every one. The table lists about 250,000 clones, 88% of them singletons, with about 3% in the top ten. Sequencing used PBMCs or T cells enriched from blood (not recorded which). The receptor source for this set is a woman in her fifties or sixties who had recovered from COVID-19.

This CDR3 reads CASSRESGTGSYEQYF. The DNA of the CDR3 is TGCGCCAGCAGCCGGGAATCCGGGACAGGGTCCTACGAGCAGTACTTC. V is TRBV5-1 and J is TRBJ2-7, with 9 positions matching TRBD1. In germline, CDR1 is SGHRS, CDR2 YFSETQ. The J segment lost 1 base and the V segment lost 4 bases, leaving 9 bases of the junction unmatched. CDR3 length: 16 amino acids.

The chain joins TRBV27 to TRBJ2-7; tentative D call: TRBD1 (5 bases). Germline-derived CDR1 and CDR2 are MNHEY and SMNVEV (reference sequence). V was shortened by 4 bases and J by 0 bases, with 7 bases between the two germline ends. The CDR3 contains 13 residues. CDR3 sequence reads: CASSYRGSYEQYF. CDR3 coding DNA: TGTGCCAGCAGTTATAGGGGCTCCTACGAGCAGTACTTC.

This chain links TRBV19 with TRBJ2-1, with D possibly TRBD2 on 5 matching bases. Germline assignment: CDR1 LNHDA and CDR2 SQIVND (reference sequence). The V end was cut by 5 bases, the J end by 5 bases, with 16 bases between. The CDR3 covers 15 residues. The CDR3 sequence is CASSPIAQRHNEQFF. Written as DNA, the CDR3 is TGTGCCAGTAGTCCTATAGCGCAACGACACAATGAGCAGTTCTTC.

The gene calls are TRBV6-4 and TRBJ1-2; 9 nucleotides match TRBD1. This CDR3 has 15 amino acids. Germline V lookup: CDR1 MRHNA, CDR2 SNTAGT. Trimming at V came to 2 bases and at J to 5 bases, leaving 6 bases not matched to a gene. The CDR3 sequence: CASSDHGTGNYGYTF. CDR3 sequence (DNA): TGTGCCAGCAGTGACCATGGGACAGGGAATTATGGCTACACCTTC.

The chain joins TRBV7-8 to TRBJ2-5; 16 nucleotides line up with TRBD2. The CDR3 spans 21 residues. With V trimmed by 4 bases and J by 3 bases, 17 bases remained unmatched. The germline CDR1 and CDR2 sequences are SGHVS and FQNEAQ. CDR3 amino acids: CASSYEFLPGLAGGSKETQYF. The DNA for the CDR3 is TGTGCCAGCAGCTACGAATTCCTACCGGGACTAGCGGGAGGGAGTAAAGAGACCCAGTACTTC.

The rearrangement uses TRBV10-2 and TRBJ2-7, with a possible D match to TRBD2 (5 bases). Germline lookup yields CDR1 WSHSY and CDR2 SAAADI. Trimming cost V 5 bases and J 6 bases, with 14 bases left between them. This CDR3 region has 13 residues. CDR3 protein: CASSKPGIGEQYF. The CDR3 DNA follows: TGCGCCAGCAGTAAGCCGGGGATCGGCGAGCAGTACTTC.

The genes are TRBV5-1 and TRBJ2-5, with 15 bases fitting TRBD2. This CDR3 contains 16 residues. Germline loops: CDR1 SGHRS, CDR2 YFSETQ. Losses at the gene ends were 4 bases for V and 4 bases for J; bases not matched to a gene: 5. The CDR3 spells CASSEGLAGGGETQYF. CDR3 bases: TGCGCCAGCAGCGAGGGACTAGCGGGAGGTGGAGAGACCCAGTACTTC.

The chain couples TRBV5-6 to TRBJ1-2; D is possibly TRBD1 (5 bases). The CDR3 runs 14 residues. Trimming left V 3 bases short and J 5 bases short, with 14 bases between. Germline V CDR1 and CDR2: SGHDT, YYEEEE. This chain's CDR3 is CASSWQGSRYGYTF. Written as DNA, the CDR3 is TGTGCCAGCAGCTGGCAGGGCAGTCGGTATGGCTACACCTTC.

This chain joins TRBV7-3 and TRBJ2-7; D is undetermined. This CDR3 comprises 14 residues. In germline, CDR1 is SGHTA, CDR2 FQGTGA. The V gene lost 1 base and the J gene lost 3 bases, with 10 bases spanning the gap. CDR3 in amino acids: CASSLRALIYEQYF. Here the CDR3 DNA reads TGTGCCAGCAGCTTAAGGGCCCTAATCTACGAGCAGTACTTC.

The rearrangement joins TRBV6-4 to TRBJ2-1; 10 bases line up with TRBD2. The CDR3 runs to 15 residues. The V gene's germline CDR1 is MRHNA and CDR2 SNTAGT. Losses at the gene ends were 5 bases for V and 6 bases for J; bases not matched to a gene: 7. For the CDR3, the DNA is TGTGCCAGCAGTACCCTAGCGGGAGAGGTCAATGAGCAGTTCTTC. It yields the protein CASSTLAGEVNEQFF.

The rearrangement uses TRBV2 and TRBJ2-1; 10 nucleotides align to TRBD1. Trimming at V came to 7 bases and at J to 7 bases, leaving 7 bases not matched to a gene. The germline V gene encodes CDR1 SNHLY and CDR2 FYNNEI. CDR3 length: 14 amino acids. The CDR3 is CASMRQGAGNEQFF. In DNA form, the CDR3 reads TGTGCCAGCATGAGACAGGGGGCGGGAAATGAGCAGTTCTTC.

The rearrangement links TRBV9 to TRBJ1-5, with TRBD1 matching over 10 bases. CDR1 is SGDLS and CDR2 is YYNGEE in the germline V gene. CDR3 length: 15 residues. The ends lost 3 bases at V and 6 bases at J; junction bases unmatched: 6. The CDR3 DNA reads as TGTGCCAGCAGCGGGGGACAGGGGACCGGTCAGCCCCAGCATTTT. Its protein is CASSGGQGTGQPQHF.

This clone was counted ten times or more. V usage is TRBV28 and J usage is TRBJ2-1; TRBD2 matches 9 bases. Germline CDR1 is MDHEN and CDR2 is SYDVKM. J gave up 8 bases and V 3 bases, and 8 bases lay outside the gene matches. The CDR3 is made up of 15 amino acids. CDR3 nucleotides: TGTGCCAGCAGTTTTGCGGGAGGGCCGCGCCATGAGCAGTTCTTC. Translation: CASSFAGGPRHEQFF.

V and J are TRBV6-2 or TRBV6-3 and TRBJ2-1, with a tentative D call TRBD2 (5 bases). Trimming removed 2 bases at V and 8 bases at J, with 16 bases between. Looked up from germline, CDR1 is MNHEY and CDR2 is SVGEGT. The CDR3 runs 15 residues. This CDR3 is CASSYGLASADEQFF. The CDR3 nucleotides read TGTGCCAGCAGTTACGGTCTAGCCTCTGCAGATGAGCAGTTCTTC.

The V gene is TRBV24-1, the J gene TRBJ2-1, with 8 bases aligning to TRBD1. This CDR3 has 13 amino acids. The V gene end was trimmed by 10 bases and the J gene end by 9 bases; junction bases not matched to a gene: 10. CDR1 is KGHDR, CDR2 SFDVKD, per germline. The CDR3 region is CATLDPGGGEQFF. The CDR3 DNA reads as TGTGCCACTCTAGATCCAGGGGGCGGTGAGCAGTTCTTC.

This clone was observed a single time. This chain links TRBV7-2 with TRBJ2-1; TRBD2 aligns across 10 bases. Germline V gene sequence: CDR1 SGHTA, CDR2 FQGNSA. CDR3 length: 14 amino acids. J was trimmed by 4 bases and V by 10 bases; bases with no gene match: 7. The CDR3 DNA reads TGTGCCACCAAAGCGGGAGGGGGTTACAATGAGCAGTTCTTC. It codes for CATKAGGGYNEQFF.

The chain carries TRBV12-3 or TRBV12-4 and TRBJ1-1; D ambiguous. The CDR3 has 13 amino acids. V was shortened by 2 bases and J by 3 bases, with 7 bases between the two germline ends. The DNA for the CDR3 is TGTGCCAGCAGTTTAACGGGGTACACTGAAGCTTTCTTT. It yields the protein CASSLTGYTEAFF.

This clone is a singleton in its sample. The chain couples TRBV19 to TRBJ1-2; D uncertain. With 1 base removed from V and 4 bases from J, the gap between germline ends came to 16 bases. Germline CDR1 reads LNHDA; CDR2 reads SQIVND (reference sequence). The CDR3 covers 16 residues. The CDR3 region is CASSIGRQRESYGYTF. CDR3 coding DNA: TGTGCCAGTAGTATAGGCCGGCAGAGGGAGAGCTATGGCTACACCTTC.